The 9 T cell receptor beta chains in this list originate from one sample, sequenced in a study of blood T cell repertoires in COVID-19. TCRdb's copy holds only in-frame clones and misses some; the assay was immunoSEQ multiplex PCR. The top ten hold 2.5% to 3% of the sample, which has about 380,000 clones, about 90% seen once. Sequenced material: PBMCs or T cells enriched from blood (not recorded which). The receptor set was obtained from a woman aged 25 to 39 who had recovered from COVID-19.

This chain uses TRBV3-1 (or the pseudogene TRBV3-2) with TRBJ2-5; D is uncertain. Germline CDR1 LGHDT, CDR2 YNNKEL (reference sequence). The V end was cut by 2 bases, the J end by 5 bases, with 12 bases between. CDR3 length: 14 amino acids. In DNA, the CDR3 is TGTGCCAGCAGCCAATTTGTATGGGCCGAGACCCAGTACTTC. Translation: CASSQFVWAETQYF.

The CDR3: CASSVGPSPETQYF. The CDR3, as DNA: TGTGCCAGCAGCGTAGGCCCTAGCCCAGAGACCCAGTACTTC. The genes are TRBV9 and TRBJ2-5; D may be TRBD2 (5 bases). Germline V CDR1 and CDR2: SGDLS, YYNGEE. The germline V and J ends were trimmed by 0 bases and 4 bases, with 10 bases remaining between them. The CDR3 sequence is 14 residues long.

A word on this clone: At one boundary the junction diverges from the germline segment, which might be a read error. V and J are TRBV7-8 and TRBJ2-3; the D gene is possibly TRBD2 (5 bases). The CDR3 has 12 amino acids. From germline, CDR1 is SGHVS and CDR2 FQNEAQ. CDR3 nucleotides: TGTGCCAGCAGCCCGAGGGCCCCACCGTGGGATTTT. Residues: CASSPRAPPWDF.

V is TRBV12-5 and J is TRBJ2-7; D gene ambiguous. The V end was cut by 0 bases, the J end by 7 bases, with 10 bases between. Per the germline V gene, CDR1 is LGHNT and CDR2 is FRNRAP. The CDR3 extends over 13 amino acids. This chain's CDR3 is CASGLVPGFEQYF. The CDR3 DNA reads TGTGCTAGTGGTTTGGTACCAGGTTTTGAGCAGTACTTC.

The CDR3 reads CASSSTLSGYTF. As DNA, the CDR3 is TGTGCCAGCAGCTCGACTCTTTCTGGCTACACCTTC. This chain joins TRBV5-6 and TRBJ1-2, with D unclear. There are 12 residues in the CDR3. V dropped 3 bases and J dropped 7 bases, with 10 bases sitting between them. Germline CDR1 SGHDT, CDR2 YYEEEE.

This clone was seen a handful of times. The sample contains more than one DNA sequence encoding this CDR3. The rearrangement joins TRBV7-9 to TRBJ2-1; the match to TRBD1 covers 9 bases. This CDR3 region has 14 residues. After removal of 5 bases from V and 7 bases from J, the junction contained 6 bases not matched to a gene. Germline V gene lookup returns CDR1 SEHNR and CDR2 FQNEAQ (reference sequence). CDR3 bases: TGTGCCAGCAGCCTGGGACAGGGCGGAAATGAGCAGTTCTTC. This encodes CASSLGQGGNEQFF. The complete variable domain, with remaining parts taken from reference TRBV7-9 and TRBJ2-1, reads DTGVSQNPRHKITKRGQNVTFRCDPISEHNRLYWYRQTLGQGPEFLTYFQNEAQLEKSRLLSDRFSAERPKGSFSTLEIQRTEQGDSAMYLCASSLGQGGNEQFFGPGTRLTVL.

This clone appeared a single time. This sequence joins TRBV27 and TRBJ2-1; D not resolved. Germline CDR1 is MNHEY and CDR2 is SMNVEV (reference sequence). With 2 bases removed from V and 0 bases from J, the gap between germline ends came to 5 bases. CDR3 length: 14 residues. CDR3 in amino acids: CASSLQDSYNEQFF. DNA of the CDR3: TGTGCCAGCAGTTTACAGGACTCCTACAATGAGCAGTTCTTC.

A single count supports this clone. The rearrangement joins TRBV5-5 to TRBJ1-4; D is uncertain. Germline V gene lookup returns CDR1 SGHKS and CDR2 YYEKEE (reference sequence). The CDR3 extends over 14 amino acids. Trimming left V 0 bases short and J 8 bases short, with 11 bases between. CDR3 in DNA: TGTGCCAGCAGCTTGGCGGGGTATCAGGAAAAACTGTTTTTT. It codes for CASSLAGYQEKLFF.

The J gene is TRBJ1-4, the V gene TRBV28, with 9 bases lining up with TRBD1. Germline V lookup: CDR1 MDHEN, CDR2 SYDVKM. The V and J ends lost 8 bases and 5 bases, in that order; junction bases with no gene match: 9. The CDR3 has 15 amino acids. The CDR3 loop is CASFSGTGINEKLFF. The CDR3 DNA reads as TGTGCCAGCTTCTCCGGGACAGGGATAAATGAAAAACTGTTTTTT.